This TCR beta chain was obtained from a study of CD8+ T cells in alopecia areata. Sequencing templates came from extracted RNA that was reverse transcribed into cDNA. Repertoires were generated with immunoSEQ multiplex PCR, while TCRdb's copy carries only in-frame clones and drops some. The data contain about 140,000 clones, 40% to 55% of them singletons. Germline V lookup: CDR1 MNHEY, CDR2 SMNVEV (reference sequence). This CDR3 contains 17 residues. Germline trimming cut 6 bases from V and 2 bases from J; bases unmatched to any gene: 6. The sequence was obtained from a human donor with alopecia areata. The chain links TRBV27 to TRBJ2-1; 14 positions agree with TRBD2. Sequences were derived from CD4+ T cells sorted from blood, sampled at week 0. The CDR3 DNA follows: TGTGCCAGCAGCCGACGACTAGCGGGAGGGCCCTACAATGAGCAGTTCTTC. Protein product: CASSRRLAGGPYNEQFF.